This T cell receptor beta chain was captured in a study of cytomegalovirus exposure and HLA in healthy donors (dated by TCRdb to about 2017). With regard to the full study: A later analysis indicated that the roughly 120 validation repertoires were generated on the platform also employed for the approximately 690 repertoires of the first cohort. The study combined high-throughput TCR immunosequencing, statistical association of individual TCRs with disease status, and machine learning to predict cytomegalovirus infection status. In addition to the first cohort of roughly 670 subjects, a separate validation cohort of around 110 different subjects was used. The aim of the study was to test whether cataloging public T cell receptors could identify signatures of past pathogen exposure.

This clone is a singleton in its sample. Which antigen it targets is not known. No qualities accompany the bases; no much larger clone lies one base away. Receptor amplification or capture employed the immunoSEQ multiplex PCR assay. The study's own analysis went as follows. To diagnose cytomegalovirus status from the catalog of TCR beta chain sequences, a statistical classification framework was built. TCRdb re-hosts the immuneACCESS table, in-frame sequences only. Its copies lack some clones; in the studies checked, an unresolved V gene accounts for under half of them, and the cause for the rest is not known. V and J calls plus clone size are reproduced from that table; the DNA served to infer D and trimming. A total of 95,000 to 150,000 clones appear in this sample, approximately 89% of them only once. Around 1.1% of the sample lies in the top ten. The donors belonged to the validation cohort of about 130 subjects, which was separate from the approximately 610-subject first cohort.

From the cysteine through the phenylalanine, the CDR3 covers 15 amino acids. The read is trimmed to its CDR3 DNA, 45 bases read in frame from base 1. At the junction V is shortened by 0 bases and J by 7 bases; bases outside the gene matches: 6. As encoded in the germline V gene (reference sequence), CDR1 is SGHNT while CDR2 is YYREEE. The investigation overall reported the following: The study gave a list of about 160 TCR beta chains associated with cytomegalovirus. According to the authors, the approach could potentially be generalized to other disease states and immunological phenotypes. Across donors, most TCR sequences were observed very rarely, whereas some public TCRs were present in many individuals. A later analysis had no HLA typing for the validation cohort, so co-occurrence there was scored across all 130 or so repertoires. Of the cluster scores, about 94% were above 0 in a later analysis, which found that TCRs clustered in the first cohort also tended to co-occur in the 95 to 150 validation repertoires. In vitro tests confirmed that a few of the cytomegalovirus-associated TCR beta chains recognize cytomegalovirus antigens. In both the original and validation cohorts, the classifier was reported to diagnose cytomegalovirus status with high specificity and sensitivity.

This TCR came from a woman between 18 and 30 years old in good health and CMV-seronegative. Sequencing was carried out using PBMCs. Rearrangement joined TRBV5-4 to TRBJ2-2, with 7 bases matching TRBD1. The DNA sequence follows: TGTGCCAGCAGCTTGGTACAGGGGACGGACGGGGAGCTGTTTTTT. This encodes CASSLVQGTDGELFF.